This T cell receptor (beta chain) was captured in a study of Tregs in tolerant kidney transplant recipients (dated 2019 in TCRdb). For context, the study as a whole: The study applied TCRbeta sequencing to find donor-specific regulatory T cells before combined kidney and bone marrow transplantation and then followed those same cells after transplant. In a few healthy controls, several methods of expanding Tregs specific for an allogeneic donor were compared by TCRbeta repertoire sequencing. Broad study findings and their caveats: Expanding Tregs with activated donor B cells appeared to identify the most biologically relevant and donor-specific TCRbeta repertoire. Biological reproducibility was not directly assessed, although technical replication error appeared to be minimal. The study was constrained by small patient numbers, and validation of the findings is required in larger populations and under other immunosuppression protocols.

Thawed PBMCs were FACS-sorted into unstimulated Tregs (CD4+CD25+CD127-), CD4+ non-Tregs (CD4+CD25-), CD4 cells and CD8 cells. Blood from healthy controls was obtained either as purchased buffy coats or from healthy volunteers. Healthy control blood was processed to PBMCs with a Ficoll density gradient and then cryopreserved, whereas patient PBMCs were collected both before and after transplant. The CDR3, cysteine through phenylalanine, is 14 amino acids long. The only DNA kept is the CDR3, 42 bases in frame from the first base. For this chain, trimming is 0 bases at the V end and 3 bases at the J end, and the number of junction bases without a gene match is 0. CDR1 and CDR2 are read off the germline V gene as SGHRS and YFSETQ. For TCRbeta CDR3 sequencing, genomic DNA was extracted from sorted cells using the QIAGEN DNeasy Blood and Tissue Kit. High-throughput TCRbeta CDR3 sequencing was carried out commercially through immunoSEQ, with PCR amplification with bias correction and internal controls included. As for the original processing: A unique productive TCRbeta sequence was defined by the CDR3 nucleotide sequence when primers matched, and otherwise by the CDR3 amino acid sequence together with the Vbeta and Jbeta genes. As a correction for sorting error, sequences shared between sorted populations at a frequency ratio of 2:1 or less were discarded, and the remaining shared sequences were assigned to the higher population. Donor-reactive sequences were defined as at least 5-fold expanded in CFSE-low cells versus unstimulated cells, with frequency of at least 0.01% in CFSE-low cells. Jensen-Shannon divergence, calculated on the top 100 TCRbeta sequences ranked by frequency, was used to quantify repertoire divergence. For samples with multiple sequencing runs, sorting error was corrected separately for each run before the runs were pooled. What TCRdb holds here is the immuneACCESS table cut down to in-frame rearrangements. Part of the clones is not present; checked against another copy, under half of the missing clones reflect an unresolved V gene, and the others are unexplained. V and J calls and clone size are those listed in that table; D and trimming were worked out from the DNA. The sample table lists more than 95,000 clones, approximately 90% of them with a count of one. Around 0.58% of the sample is in the top ten clones.

Regarding this clone: What antigen it recognizes has not been identified. No base quality values were provided; no much bigger clone lies one nucleotide off.

This clonotype was sampled from a human donor in good health. The sequence links TRBV5-1 to TRBJ2-5; 9 bases in the middle match TRBD1. Sequencing was done on a sample of CD4+ T cells from blood. Here the CDR3 is given as CASSLGTGEETQYF. The DNA sequence is given as TGCGCCAGCAGCTTGGGGACAGGGGAAGAGACCCAGTACTTC. The CDR3 plus the reference TRBV5-1 and TRBJ2-5 genes for the other parts give the full variable domain: KAGVTQTPRYLIKTRGQQVTLSCSPISGHRSVSWYQQTPGQGLQFLFEYFSETQRNKGNFPGRFSGRQFSNSRSEMNVSTLELGDSALYLCASSLGTGEETQYFGPGTRLLVL.